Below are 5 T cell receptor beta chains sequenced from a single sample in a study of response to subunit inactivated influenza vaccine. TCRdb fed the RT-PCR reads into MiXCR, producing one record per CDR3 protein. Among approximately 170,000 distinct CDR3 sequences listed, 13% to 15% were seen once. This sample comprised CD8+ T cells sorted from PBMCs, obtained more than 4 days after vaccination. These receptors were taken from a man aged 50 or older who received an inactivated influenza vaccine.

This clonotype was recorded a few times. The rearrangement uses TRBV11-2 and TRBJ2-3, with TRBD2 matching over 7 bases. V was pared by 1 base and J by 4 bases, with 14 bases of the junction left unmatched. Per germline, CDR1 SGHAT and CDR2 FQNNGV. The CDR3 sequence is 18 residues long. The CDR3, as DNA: TGTGCCAGCAGCTTAGTACTCACGCGGGGGAGATCGGCAGATACGCAGTATTTT. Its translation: CASSLVLTRGRSADTQYF. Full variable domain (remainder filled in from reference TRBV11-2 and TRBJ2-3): EAGVAQSPRYKIIEKRQSVAFWCNPISGHATLYWYQQILGQGPKLLIQFQNNGVVDDSQLPKDRFSAERLKGVDSTLKIQPAKLEDSAVYLCASSLVLTRGRSADTQYFGPGTRLTVL.

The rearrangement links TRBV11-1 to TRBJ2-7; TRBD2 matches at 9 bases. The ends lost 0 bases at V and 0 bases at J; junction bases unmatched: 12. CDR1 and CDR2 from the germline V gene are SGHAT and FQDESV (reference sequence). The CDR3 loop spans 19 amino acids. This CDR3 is CASSLAPSLAGRLSYEQYF. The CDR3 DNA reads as TGTGCCAGCAGCTTAGCTCCCTCCCTAGCGGGGAGGCTCTCCTACGAGCAGTACTTC.

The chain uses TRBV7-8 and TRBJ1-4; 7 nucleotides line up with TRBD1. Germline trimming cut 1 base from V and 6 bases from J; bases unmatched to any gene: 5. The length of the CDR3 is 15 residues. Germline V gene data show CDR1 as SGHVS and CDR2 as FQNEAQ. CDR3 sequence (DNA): TGTGCCAGCAGCTTAGTCAGGGGGGGGGATGAAAAACTGTTTTTT. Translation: CASSLVRGGDEKLFF.

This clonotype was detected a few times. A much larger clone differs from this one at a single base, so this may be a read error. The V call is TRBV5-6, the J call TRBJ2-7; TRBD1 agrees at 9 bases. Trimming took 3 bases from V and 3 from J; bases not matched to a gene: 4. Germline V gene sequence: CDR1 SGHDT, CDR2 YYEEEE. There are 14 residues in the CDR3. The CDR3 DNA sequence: TGTGCCAGCAGCTCCGGGACAGGGAACTACGAGCAGTACTTC. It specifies CASSSGTGNYEQYF.

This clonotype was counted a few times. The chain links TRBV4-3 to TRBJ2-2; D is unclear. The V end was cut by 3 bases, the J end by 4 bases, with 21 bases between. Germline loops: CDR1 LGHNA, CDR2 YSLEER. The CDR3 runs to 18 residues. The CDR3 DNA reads TGCGCCAGCAGCCAGGATTTCCTACAGTCTCTGGGCACCGGGGAGCTGTTTTTT. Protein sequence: CASSQDFLQSLGTGELFF.